A single sample gave rise to the 11 T cell receptor beta chains below, sequenced in a study of technical replicates of blood from several donors. Sequencing used immunoSEQ multiplex PCR; TCRdb keeps in-frame clones, though not all of them. Of about 100,000 clones in the sample, 95% were seen once. Sequences were obtained from T cells isolated from PBMCs. The receptors come from a human donor in good health.

This rearrangement joins TRBV27 to TRBJ1-3, with 7 bases lining up with TRBD1. V was pared by 6 bases and J by 1 base, with 6 bases of the junction left unmatched. CDR3 length equals 15 residues. Germline V gene lookup returns CDR1 MNHEY and CDR2 SMNVEV (reference sequence). CDR3 coding DNA: TGTGCCAGCAGATCCGGGACAGCGTCTGGAAACACCATATATTTT. This sequence encodes CASRSGTASGNTIYF.

The chain recombines TRBV28 with TRBJ2-2, with 11 bases lining up with TRBD1. The CDR3 sequence is 16 residues long. Germline trimming cut 8 bases from V and 5 bases from J; bases unmatched to any gene: 10. Germline values: CDR1 MDHEN, CDR2 SYDVKM. This chain's CDR3 is CASLPGDRGYTGELFF. The CDR3 DNA is TGTGCCAGCCTCCCTGGGGACAGGGGGTATACCGGGGAGCTGTTTTTT.

The chain has TRBV27 and TRBJ2-7; D perhaps matches TRBD2 (6 bases). CDR3 length equals 15 residues. V lost 6 bases and J 1 base, leaving 16 bases between the germline ends. The germline gives CDR1 MNHEY, CDR2 SMNVEV (reference sequence). The CDR3 DNA reads TGTGCCAGCAGCCGGACCGGGACTGCGTCCTACGAGCAGTACTTC. Its protein is CASSRTGTASYEQYF.

The chain employs TRBV27 and TRBJ2-2; 10 positions agree with TRBD2. The CDR3 length is 16 residues. CDR1 MNHEY and CDR2 SMNVEV come from the germline V gene (reference sequence). With V trimmed by 7 bases and J by 3 bases, 8 bases remained unmatched. In nucleotides, the CDR3 is TGTGCCAGCACTCTCAGCGGGAGGGCGGACACCGGGGAGCTGTTTTTT. It specifies CASTLSGRADTGELFF.

The rearrangement uses TRBV19 and TRBJ1-5; TRBD1 matches at 8 bases. J was trimmed by 2 bases and V by 3 bases; bases with no gene match: 12. Germline V lookup: CDR1 LNHDA, CDR2 SQIVND (reference sequence). This CDR3 spans 18 amino acids. CDR3 nucleotide sequence: TGTGCCAGTAGTATTATGGTCAGGACAGGGAAGGGCAATCAGCCCCAGCATTTT. Its protein product is CASSIMVRTGKGNQPQHF.

This chain links TRBV7-9 with TRBJ2-7; D ambiguous. V was cut by 1 base and J by 3 bases, with 10 bases left in between. This CDR3 has 14 residues. From germline, CDR1 is SEHNR and CDR2 FQNEAQ (reference sequence). CDR3 region: CASSLGSTDYEQYF. The CDR3 region has the DNA TGTGCCAGCAGCTTAGGTAGCACCGACTACGAGCAGTACTTC.

CDR3 bases: TGTGCCTGGAGTCTTTCTTCGGACAGGGTTAATTACGAGCAGTACTTC. Protein sequence: CAWSLSSDRVNYEQYF. V is TRBV30 and J is TRBJ2-7; 8 nucleotides agree with TRBD1. CDR1 is GTSNPN, CDR2 SVGIG, per germline (reference sequence). CDR3 length equals 16 residues. V gave up 2 bases and J gave up 4 bases; unmatched junction bases: 13.

The chain uses TRBV5-5 and TRBJ2-5; 7 bases are shared with TRBD2. The CDR3 spans 16 residues. Germline V gene lookup returns CDR1 SGHKS and CDR2 YYEKEE (reference sequence). Trimming removed 2 bases from V and 1 base from J; junction bases left unmatched: 8. The CDR3 protein is CASSFFAGDSQETQYF. The CDR3 DNA is TGTGCCAGCAGCTTTTTTGCGGGGGATAGCCAAGAGACCCAGTACTTC.

The V and J genes are TRBV6-5 and TRBJ2-4, with TRBD1 matching over 7 bases. The CDR3 has 13 amino acids. Looked up from germline, CDR1 is MNHEY and CDR2 is SVGAGI. V lost 5 bases, J lost 8 bases, and 6 bases stayed unmatched. The CDR3 DNA reads TGTGCCAGCAGTGACCCGGGACAGCACATTCAGTACTTC. This codes for CASSDPGQHIQYF.

This rearrangement joins TRBV4-2 to TRBJ2-7, with 7 nucleotides matching TRBD1. Germline CDR1 and CDR2: LGHNA and YNFKEQ. J gave up 5 bases and V 1 base, and 8 bases lay outside the gene matches. The CDR3 spans 15 residues. The DNA for the CDR3 is TGTGCCAGCAGCCAAGGCTTGACAGGGCAGCACGAGCAGTACTTC. It specifies CASSQGLTGQHEQYF.

The chain carries TRBV5-5 and TRBJ1-1; 7 bases are a match to TRBD1. The V segment lost 2 bases and the J segment 4 bases; nucleotides outside the gene matches: 14. Germline assignment: CDR1 SGHKS and CDR2 YYEKEE (reference sequence). The CDR3 loop spans 17 amino acids. The DNA for the CDR3 is TGTGCCAGCAGCTTTTGGGCAGGGGGAGGTTTCGGCACTGAAGCTTTCTTT. It is translated as CASSFWAGGGFGTEAFF.